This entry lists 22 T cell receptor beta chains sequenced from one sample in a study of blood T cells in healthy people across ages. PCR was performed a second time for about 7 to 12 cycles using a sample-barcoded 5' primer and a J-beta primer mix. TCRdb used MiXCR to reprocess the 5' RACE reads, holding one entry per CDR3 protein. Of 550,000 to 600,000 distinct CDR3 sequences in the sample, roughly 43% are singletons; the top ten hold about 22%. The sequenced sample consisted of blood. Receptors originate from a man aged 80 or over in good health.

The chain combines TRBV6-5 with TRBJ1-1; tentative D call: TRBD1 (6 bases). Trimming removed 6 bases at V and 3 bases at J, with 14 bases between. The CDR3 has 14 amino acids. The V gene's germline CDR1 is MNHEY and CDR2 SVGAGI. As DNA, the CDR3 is TGTGCCAGCAGGTTACAGGGAATGTACACTGAAGCTTTCTTT. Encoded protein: CASRLQGMYTEAFF.

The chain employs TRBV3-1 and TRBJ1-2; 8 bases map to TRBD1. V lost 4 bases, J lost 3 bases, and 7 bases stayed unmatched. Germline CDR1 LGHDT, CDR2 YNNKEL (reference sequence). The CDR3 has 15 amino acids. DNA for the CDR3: TGTGCCAGCAGCCTTACCCCAGGGGGCGACTATGGCTACACCTTC. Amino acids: CASSLTPGGDYGYTF.

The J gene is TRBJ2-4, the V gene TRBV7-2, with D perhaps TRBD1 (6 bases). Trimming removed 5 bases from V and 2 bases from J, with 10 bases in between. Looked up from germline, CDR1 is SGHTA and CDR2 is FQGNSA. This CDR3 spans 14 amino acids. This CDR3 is CASSPTGSKNIQYF. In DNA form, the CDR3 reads TGTGCCAGCAGCCCTACAGGGTCCAAAAACATTCAGTACTTC.

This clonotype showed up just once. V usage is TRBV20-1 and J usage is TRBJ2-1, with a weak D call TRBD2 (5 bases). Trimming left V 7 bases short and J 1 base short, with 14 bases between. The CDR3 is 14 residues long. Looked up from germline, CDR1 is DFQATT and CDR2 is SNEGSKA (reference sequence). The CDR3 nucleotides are TGCAGTGTTATTCGAGGGCGGTCCTACAATGAGCAGTTCTTC. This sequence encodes CSVIRGRSYNEQFF.

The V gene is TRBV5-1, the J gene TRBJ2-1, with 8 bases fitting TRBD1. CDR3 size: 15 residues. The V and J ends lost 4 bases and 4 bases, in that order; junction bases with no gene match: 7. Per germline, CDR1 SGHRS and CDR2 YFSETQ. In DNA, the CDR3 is TGCGCCAGCAGCAAAGGACAGGGCTCATACAATGAGCAGTTCTTC. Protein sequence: CASSKGQGSYNEQFF.

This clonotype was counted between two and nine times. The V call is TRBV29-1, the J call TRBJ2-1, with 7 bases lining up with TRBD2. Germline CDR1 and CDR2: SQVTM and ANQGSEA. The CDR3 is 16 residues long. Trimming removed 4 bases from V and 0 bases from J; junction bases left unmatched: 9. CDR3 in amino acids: CSVVYPAGSSYNEQFF. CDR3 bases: TGCAGCGTTGTGTATCCAGCGGGGAGCTCCTACAATGAGCAGTTCTTC.

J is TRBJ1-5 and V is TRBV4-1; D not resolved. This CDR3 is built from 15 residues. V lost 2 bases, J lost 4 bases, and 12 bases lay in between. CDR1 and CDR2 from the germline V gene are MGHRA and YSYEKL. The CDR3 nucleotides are TGCGCCAGCAGCCAACTGTCCAGCGAAAATCAGCCCCAGCATTTT. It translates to CASSQLSSENQPQHF.

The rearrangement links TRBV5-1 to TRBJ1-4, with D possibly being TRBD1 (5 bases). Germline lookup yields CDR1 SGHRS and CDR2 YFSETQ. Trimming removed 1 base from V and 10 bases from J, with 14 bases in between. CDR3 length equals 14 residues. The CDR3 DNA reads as TGCGCCAGCAGCTTGTCACAGGCGGGCGGAAAACTGTTTTTT. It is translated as CASSLSQAGGKLFF. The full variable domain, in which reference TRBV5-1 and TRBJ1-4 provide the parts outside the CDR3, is KAGVTQTPRYLIKTRGQQVTLSCSPISGHRSVSWYQQTPGQGLQFLFEYFSETQRNKGNFPGRFSGRQFSNSRSEMNVSTLELGDSALYLCASSLSQAGGKLFFGSGTQLSVL.

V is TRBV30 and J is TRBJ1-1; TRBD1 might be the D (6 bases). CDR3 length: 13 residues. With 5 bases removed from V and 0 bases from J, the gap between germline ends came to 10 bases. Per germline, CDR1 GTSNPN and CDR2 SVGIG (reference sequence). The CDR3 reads CAWETGLNTEAFF. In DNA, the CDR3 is TGTGCCTGGGAAACAGGGTTGAACACTGAAGCTTTCTTT.

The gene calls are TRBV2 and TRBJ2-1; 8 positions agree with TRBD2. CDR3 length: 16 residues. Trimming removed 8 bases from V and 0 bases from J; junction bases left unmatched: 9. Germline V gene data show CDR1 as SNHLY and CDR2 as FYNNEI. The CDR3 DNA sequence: TGTGCCAGCCGGGGTGGTAGCGGGGTCTCCTACAATGAGCAGTTCTTC. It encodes CASRGGSGVSYNEQFF. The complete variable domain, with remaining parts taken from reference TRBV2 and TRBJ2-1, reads EPEVTQTPSHQVTQMGQEVILRCVPISNHLYFYWYRQILGQKVEFLVSFYNNEISEKSEIFDDQFSVERPDGSNFTLKIRSTKLEDSAMYFCASRGGSGVSYNEQFFGPGTRLTVL.

DNA of the CDR3: TGTGCCATCAGGAAAGATCCCGAGACCCAGTACTTC. Protein: CAIRKDPETQYF. The V call is TRBV10-3, the J call TRBJ2-5; D gene ambiguous. This CDR3 is 12 amino acids long. Germline values: CDR1 ENHRY, CDR2 SYGVKD. The V and J ends lost 6 bases and 5 bases respectively, with 10 bases between them.

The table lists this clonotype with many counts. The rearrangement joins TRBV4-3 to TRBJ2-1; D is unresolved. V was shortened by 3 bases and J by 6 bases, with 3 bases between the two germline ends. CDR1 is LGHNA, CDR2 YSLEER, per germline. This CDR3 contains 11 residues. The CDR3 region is CASSHGNEQFF. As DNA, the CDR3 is TGCGCCAGCAGCCACGGCAATGAGCAGTTCTTC.

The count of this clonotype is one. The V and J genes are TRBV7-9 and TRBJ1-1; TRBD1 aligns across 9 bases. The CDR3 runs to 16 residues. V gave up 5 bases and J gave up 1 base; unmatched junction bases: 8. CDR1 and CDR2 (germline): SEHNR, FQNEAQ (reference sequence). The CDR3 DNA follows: TGTGCCAGCAGCCCTGGGGGACAGGGCCAGAACACTGAAGCTTTCTTT. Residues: CASSPGGQGQNTEAFF.

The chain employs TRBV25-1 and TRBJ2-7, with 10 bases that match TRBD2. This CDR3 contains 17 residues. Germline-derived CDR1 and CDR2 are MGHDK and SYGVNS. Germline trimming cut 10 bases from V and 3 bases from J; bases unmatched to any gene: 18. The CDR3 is CANSSGRKREGRYEQYF. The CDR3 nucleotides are TGTGCCAACTCCTCGGGACGTAAGCGGGAGGGTCGCTACGAGCAGTACTTC.

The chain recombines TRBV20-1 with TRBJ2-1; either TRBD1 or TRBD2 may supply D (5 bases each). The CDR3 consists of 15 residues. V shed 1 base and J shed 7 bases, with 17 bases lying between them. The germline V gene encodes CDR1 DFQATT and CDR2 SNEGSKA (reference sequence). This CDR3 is CSARGGPLRRNEQFF. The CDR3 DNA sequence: TGCAGTGCTAGAGGGGGACCACTGAGGAGGAATGAGCAGTTCTTC.

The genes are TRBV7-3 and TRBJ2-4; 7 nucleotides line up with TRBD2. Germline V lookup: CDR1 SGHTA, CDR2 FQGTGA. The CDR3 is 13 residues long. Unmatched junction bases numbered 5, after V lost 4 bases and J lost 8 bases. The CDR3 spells CASSSSGGDIQYF. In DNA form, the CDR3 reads TGTGCCAGCAGCTCCTCGGGAGGAGACATTCAGTACTTC. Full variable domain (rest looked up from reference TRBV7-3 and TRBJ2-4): GAGVSQTPSNKVTEKGKYVELRCDPISGHTALYWYRQSLGQGPEFLIYFQGTGAADDSGLPNDRFFAVRPEGSVSTLKIQRTERGDSAVYLCASSSSGGDIQYFGAGTRLSVL.

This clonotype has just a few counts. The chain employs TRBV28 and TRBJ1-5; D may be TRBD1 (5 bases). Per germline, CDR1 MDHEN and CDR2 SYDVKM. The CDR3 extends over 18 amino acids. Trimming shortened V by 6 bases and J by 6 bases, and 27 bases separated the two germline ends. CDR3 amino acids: CASSPGTDDWEVSQPQHF. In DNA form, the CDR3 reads TGTGCCAGCAGCCCCGGGACCGATGATTGGGAGGTGAGTCAGCCCCAGCATTTT.

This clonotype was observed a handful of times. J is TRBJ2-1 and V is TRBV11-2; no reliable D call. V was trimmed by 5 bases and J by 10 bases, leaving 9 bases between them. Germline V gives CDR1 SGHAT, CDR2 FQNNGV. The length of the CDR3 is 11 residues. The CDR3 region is CASSQTREQFF. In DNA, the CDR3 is TGTGCCAGCAGCCAGACACGGGAGCAGTTCTTC. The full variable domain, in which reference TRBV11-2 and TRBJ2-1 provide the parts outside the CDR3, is EAGVAQSPRYKIIEKRQSVAFWCNPISGHATLYWYQQILGQGPKLLIQFQNNGVVDDSQLPKDRFSAERLKGVDSTLKIQPAKLEDSAVYLCASSQTREQFFGPGTRLTVL.

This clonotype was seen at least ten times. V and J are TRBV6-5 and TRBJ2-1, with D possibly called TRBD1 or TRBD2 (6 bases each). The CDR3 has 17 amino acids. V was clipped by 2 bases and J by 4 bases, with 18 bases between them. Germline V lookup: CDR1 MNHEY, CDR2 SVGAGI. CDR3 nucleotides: TGTGCCAGCAGTTACGATACAGGGAGGCCGGATTACAATGAGCAGTTCTTC. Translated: CASSYDTGRPDYNEQFF.

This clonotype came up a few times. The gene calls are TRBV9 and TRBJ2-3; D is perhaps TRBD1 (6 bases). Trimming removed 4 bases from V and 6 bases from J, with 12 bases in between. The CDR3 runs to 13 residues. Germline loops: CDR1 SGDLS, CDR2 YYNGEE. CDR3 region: CASSLVDRDTQYF. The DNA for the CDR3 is TGTGCCAGCAGCCTCGTTGACAGGGATACGCAGTATTTT.

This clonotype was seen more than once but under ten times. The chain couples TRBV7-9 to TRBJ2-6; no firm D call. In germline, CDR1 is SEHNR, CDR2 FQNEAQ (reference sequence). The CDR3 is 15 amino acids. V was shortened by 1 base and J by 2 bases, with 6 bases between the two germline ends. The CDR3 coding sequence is TGTGCCAGCAGCTTAGGCGATCCTGGGGCCAACGTCCTGACTTTC. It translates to CASSLGDPGANVLTF.

The CDR3 DNA reads as TGTGCCAGCAGCTTAAACCCCACTAACTATGGCTACACCTTC. Its protein product is CASSLNPTNYGYTF. This chain joins TRBV7-2 and TRBJ1-2; D is undetermined. In germline, CDR1 is SGHTA, CDR2 FQGNSA. The V gene lost 2 bases and the J gene lost 0 bases, with 7 bases spanning the gap. This CDR3 contains 14 residues.